The 8 T cell receptor beta chains below come from one sample, sequenced in a study of response to subunit inactivated influenza vaccine. TCRdb reprocessed the RT-PCR reads via MiXCR and lists one record per CDR3 protein. The table records about 520,000 distinct CDR3 sequences, 25% of them present only once. This specimen consisted of CD4+ T cells sorted from PBMCs, obtained more than 4 days after vaccination. The receptors derive from a man aged 45-60 years who received an inactivated influenza vaccine.

For the CDR3, the DNA is TGTGCCATCAGTGGGAACACTGAAGCTTTCTTT. This translates into CAISGNTEAFF. J is TRBJ1-1 and V is TRBV10-3, with D uncertain. The CDR3 loop spans 11 amino acids. The germline gives CDR1 ENHRY, CDR2 SYGVKD. The V end was cut by 4 bases, the J end by 1 base, with 1 base between.

This clonotype was seen at least ten times. This chain connects TRBV7-2 to TRBJ2-3; D gene ambiguous. The CDR3 is made up of 13 amino acids. V was cut by 5 bases and J by 0 bases, with 6 bases left in between. CDR1 and CDR2 (germline): SGHTA, FQGNSA. The CDR3 DNA is TGTGCCAGCAGCCACGCGAGCACAGATACGCAGTATTTT. The encoded protein is CASSHASTDTQYF.

The V call is TRBV12-3 or TRBV12-4, the J call TRBJ2-2; 7 bases match TRBD1. CDR3 size: 13 residues. The junction had 5 bases not matched to a gene; V was cut back by 10 bases and J by 3 bases. The CDR3 sequence: CATTGDYTGELFF. CDR3 in DNA: TGTGCCACCACAGGGGATTACACCGGGGAGCTGTTTTTT.

This clonotype was detected a few times. This chain links TRBV7-2 with TRBJ2-1; D is perhaps TRBD1 (6 bases). V was trimmed by 6 bases and J by 6 bases, leaving 18 bases between them. CDR3 length: 15 residues. CDR1 is SGHTA, CDR2 FQGNSA, per germline. The CDR3 here is CASRGAWGRFNEQFF. The CDR3 DNA reads TGTGCCAGCAGGGGGGCGTGGGGGCGTTTCAATGAGCAGTTCTTC.

The V gene is TRBV3-1, the J gene TRBJ2-1; TRBD1 might be the D (5 bases). This CDR3 is 14 amino acids long. V gave up 0 bases and J gave up 16 bases, with 19 bases separating them. The germline V gene encodes CDR1 LGHDT and CDR2 YNNKEL (reference sequence). The CDR3 loop reads CASSQDYPGREKFF. Written as DNA, the CDR3 is TGTGCCAGCAGCCAAGATTATCCGGGCAGGGAAAAATTCTTC.

The count of this clonotype is one. V and J are TRBV4-2 and TRBJ1-5, with D unresolved. With 2 bases removed from V and 7 bases from J, the gap between germline ends came to 15 bases. The CDR3 has 15 amino acids. Germline lookup yields CDR1 LGHNA and CDR2 YNFKEQ. The CDR3 loop is CASSQFPGDQQPQHF. CDR3 nucleotide sequence: TGTGCCAGCAGCCAATTTCCTGGAGATCAGCAGCCCCAGCATTTT.

A few counts support this clonotype. This chain joins TRBV30 and TRBJ1-1, with D unresolved. Trimming removed 3 bases at V and 2 bases at J, with 10 bases between. Germline V gene sequence: CDR1 GTSNPN, CDR2 SVGIG (reference sequence). The CDR3 runs to 13 residues. The CDR3 coding sequence is TGTGCCTGGAGGAGGACCGCAAACACTGAAGCTTTCTTT. Protein product: CAWRRTANTEAFF.

This clonotype was observed many times. This chain uses TRBV20-1 with TRBJ2-5; TRBD2 is a possible D gene (6 bases). V was clipped by 0 bases and J by 4 bases, with 9 bases between them. The germline V gene has CDR1 DFQATT and CDR2 SNEGSKA (reference sequence). This CDR3 is built from 13 residues. CDR3 bases: TGCAGTGCTAGAGAGGCGGGGCCAGAGACCCAGTACTTC. It translates to CSAREAGPETQYF.